The 2 T cell receptor beta chains in this list originate from one sample, sequenced in a study of response to subunit inactivated influenza vaccine. TCRdb processed the RT-PCR reads anew with MiXCR; each CDR3 protein has one entry. This sample yields over 750,000 distinct CDR3 sequences, of which roughly 20% are seen a single time; about a tenth belongs to the top ten. The sequencing here drew on PBMCs from blood, taken roughly 5 days after vaccination. The receptors derive from a middle-aged man who received an inactivated influenza vaccine.

V is TRBV20-1 and J is TRBJ2-2, with D perhaps TRBD1 (6 bases). This CDR3 comprises 15 residues. V lost 3 bases and J lost 6, with 17 bases in between. Germline CDR1 and CDR2: DFQATT and SNEGSKA (reference sequence). CDR3 in DNA: TGCAGTGCTAGGGACCTCAGGGGTGTGGCCGGGGAGCTGTTTTTT. As protein: CSARDLRGVAGELFF.

This sequence joins TRBV7-9 and TRBJ1-1; unclear D gene. Trimming shortened V by 5 bases and J by 9 bases, and 10 bases separated the two germline ends. The length of the CDR3 is 11 residues. Germline CDR1 SEHNR, CDR2 FQNEAQ (reference sequence). In nucleotides, the CDR3 is TGTGCCAGCAGCCGCGAACAGAAAGCTTTCTTT. As protein: CASSREQKAFF.